The 6 T cell receptor beta chains below were found in one sample sequenced in a study of blood T cell repertoires in COVID-19. Sequenced by immunoSEQ multiplex PCR; TCRdb stores in-frame clones only, minus some. Of fewer than 140,000 clones listed, about 80% are singletons. The sequencing sample was made of peripheral blood. All receptors derive from a woman aged 55-70 years with acute or convalescent COVID-19.

With regard to this clone: In the same sample, other DNA sequences code for this CDR3. The chain uses TRBV6-5 and TRBJ1-2; no reliable D call. The CDR3 loop spans 12 amino acids. The germline V and J ends were trimmed by 5 bases and 2 bases, with 6 bases remaining between them. Germline loops: CDR1 MNHEY, CDR2 SVGAGI. This CDR3 is CASSRGNYGYTF. The CDR3 nucleotides are TGTGCCAGCAGTCGGGGAAACTATGGCTACACCTTC.

J is TRBJ1-2 and V is TRBV3-1 (or the pseudogene TRBV3-2); 7 positions match TRBD1. The CDR3 runs 14 residues. Per the germline V gene, CDR1 is LGHDT and CDR2 is YNNKEL (reference sequence). V lost 3 bases and J lost 5; bases outside the gene matches: 6. In DNA form, the CDR3 reads TGTGCCAGCAGCCACGGACAGGAGGGGTATGGCTACACCTTC. Protein product: CASSHGQEGYGYTF.

The rearrangement joins TRBV5-1 to TRBJ2-5; TRBD1 aligns across 7 bases. CDR3 length equals 14 residues. Per the germline V gene, CDR1 is SGHRS and CDR2 is YFSETQ. V lost 2 bases and J lost 4; bases outside the gene matches: 5. The CDR3 bases are TGCGCCAGCAGCTTACAGGGGCCCCGAGAGACCCAGTACTTC. The encoded protein is CASSLQGPRETQYF. The full variable domain, completed using reference TRBV5-1 and TRBJ2-5, is KAGVTQTPRYLIKTRGQQVTLSCSPISGHRSVSWYQQTPGQGLQFLFEYFSETQRNKGNFPGRFSGRQFSNSRSEMNVSTLELGDSALYLCASSLQGPRETQYFGPGTRLLVL.

This clone was detected only a few times. The rearrangement uses TRBV21-1 and TRBJ1-4; no DNA check was done on the table's D call, TRBD1. TRBV21-1 is a listed pseudogene. This CDR3 comprises 16 residues. CDR3 DNA sequence: TGTGCCAGCAGCAAAGAGAGGGACAGGGGCGATGAAAAACTGTTTTTT. This gives the protein CASSKERDRGDEKLFF.

The rearrangement joins TRBV6-7 to TRBJ1-2; 7 bases are shared with TRBD1. TRBV6-7 is an ORF, with its function uncertain. The length of the CDR3 is 15 residues. Trimming at V came to 6 bases and at J to 4 bases, leaving 11 bases not matched to a gene. The CDR3 DNA reads as TGTGCCAGCAGACCTGACAGGGCCGCACCCTATGGCTACACCTTC. Translating it yields CASRPDRAAPYGYTF.

The chain employs TRBV2 and TRBJ2-5, with D perhaps matching TRBD1 (6 bases). The CDR3 has 12 residues. Germline CDR1 and CDR2: SNHLY and FYNNEI. V was shortened by 6 bases and J by 5 bases, with 10 bases between the two germline ends. CDR3 residues: CASSRDTETQYF. The CDR3 nucleotides are TGTGCCAGCAGCCGGGACACCGAGACCCAGTACTTC.